This T cell receptor (beta chain) was observed in a study of spatial heterogeneity in lung cancer (dated 2019 in TCRdb). Study-level background: Beta-chain transcripts were consistently detected in greater numbers than alpha-chain transcripts, which likely reflects a higher abundance of beta-chain transcripts. TCR alpha and beta repertoires were quantitatively compared across multiple tumor regions, matched nontumor lung and blood in non-small cell lung cancer. Both alpha and beta chains were TCR-sequenced in samples taken at surgery, namely 220 tumor regions, approximately 63 matched nontumor lung samples and approximately 51 PBMC samples. In the raw uncorrected reads, each unique combination of TCR and UMI appeared on average more than ten times. The study linked features of the TCR repertoire to counts of nonsynonymous mutations, which were determined by whole-exome sequencing of tumor tissue. What the research found in general, with its limitations: Ubiquitous expanded tumor TCRs were detected in blood more often at tumor resection than at routine follow-up. Confirming at a functional level the hypothesis that regional TCRs recognize regional mutations was considered to require additional single-cell paired TCR alpha and beta sequencing.

This clonotype was seen only a few times. The clone's antigen remains unknown. Base quality data are lacking; no much larger clone is found one base away. The time point label here, explained by the study, means: sample taken at primary tumor resection. Samples were obtained from 65 to 90 patients with early-stage, untreated non-small cell lung cancer from the lung TRACERx cohort. For TCR sequencing, whole RNA was extracted from tumor and nontumor lung tissue, or from cryopreserved PBMC samples, and no cell sorting was done. Patients were selected for TCR sequencing only if sufficient RNA was available from at least two tumor regions. The CDR3, cysteine through phenylalanine, is 15 amino acids long. Left in the record is the CDR3 DNA by itself, 45 bases read in frame from the first base. The trim is 6 bases for V and 5 bases for J, with a gap of 16 bases between the germline ends. From the germline V gene, CDR1 is MNHEY and CDR2 is SVGAGI.

To prepare the library, 5' RACE was applied. Sequencing used a NextSeq 500. To allow correction of PCR and sequencing errors, the TCR library protocol tagged every TCR cDNA molecule with a unique molecular identifier. On the authors' methods: Decombinator tools were used for TCR identification, UMI-based error correction and CDR3 extraction. Expanded TCRs were defined as those above a frequency of 2 per 1,000, corresponding to the top 1% of the tumor frequency distribution. Rényi diversity was computed with the R vegan package after subsampling each repertoire 100 times to 5,000 TCRs. To build CDR3 similarity networks, amino acid triplet string-kernel similarity was used, and CDR3s were connected when their pairwise similarity was above 0.82. The raw public reads went through TCRdb reprocessing: fastp at Q25, MiXCR clone calling, in-frame beta chains kept. Entries are consolidated by CDR3 protein sequence, retaining the most common genes and DNA. The V and J calls were determined by TCRdb, not by the authors. The sample data list about 38,000 distinct CDR3 sequences, and around 7% of these were observed just once. The ten largest clones take up approximately 30% of the sample.

This clonotype was sampled from a male donor with early-stage non-small cell lung cancer. The V and J segments used are TRBV6-5 and TRBJ2-2; TRBD1 is possibly the D segment (6 matching bases). The sequencing here drew on PBMCs, taken at surgery. The CDR3 protein sequence reads: CASRLYTGYTGELFF. The DNA reads TGTGCCAGCAGACTGTATACAGGGTATACCGGGGAGCTGTTTTTT.